This T cell receptor (beta chain) was retrieved from a study of blood T cell repertoires in COVID-19. Across the study: PBMCs, B-cell-depleted T cells, or T cells were the source of the cDNA or gDNA that made up the material.

As processed by the authors: Reference gene primers were amplified, and this amplification served to estimate nucleated cell counts. Only in-frame clones appear in the TCRdb table, and some are missing; sequencing was by immunoSEQ multiplex PCR. D and trimming were read from the DNA, whereas the V and J calls and clone size are those reported in that table. The sample yields about 230,000 clones, around 83% seen once. CDR3 length: 15 residues. The germline V gene encodes CDR1 SEHNR and CDR2 FQNEAQ (reference sequence). Unmatched junction bases numbered 7, after V lost 5 bases and J lost 0 bases. The chain joins TRBV7-9 to TRBJ2-7; TRBD1 agrees at 7 bases. What was sequenced was peripheral blood. The TCR comes from a man aged 40-55 years with active or convalescent COVID-19. In DNA form, the CDR3 reads TGTGCCAGCAGCCAGCGACACAGGGGCTCCTACGAGCAGTACTTC. This sequence encodes CASSQRHRGSYEQYF.